The entry below describes one T cell receptor (beta chain). This CDR3 has 20 residues. Trimming removed 4 bases at V and 2 bases at J, with 29 bases between. The germline V gene encodes CDR1 MRHNA and CDR2 SNTAGT. This sample was taken from a study of cytomegalovirus exposure and HLA in healthy donors. The PCR contained 60 Vbeta and 13 Jbeta primers. Here immunoSEQ multiplex PCR was the method, and the copy in TCRdb shows in-frame clones only, minus some. Among under 200,000 clones listed, 80% to 90% were seen once. The clonotype comes from a woman aged 18-35 years in good health and CMV-seronegative. This chain joins TRBV6-4 and TRBJ2-5; D is perhaps TRBD1 (6 bases). Material for sequencing was PBMCs. CDR3 sequence: CASSVFMSIRGRGGQETQYF. The CDR3 DNA reads as TGTGCCAGCAGTGTCTTCATGAGTATCAGGGGCCGTGGGGGACAAGAGACCCAGTACTTC.